The following is a T cell receptor beta chain sequence with its context. This specimen comes from a study of beta chain features in type 1 diabetes. The V gene's germline CDR1 is SGHTA and CDR2 FQGNSA. The CDR3 is 14 residues long. Trimming shortened V by 2 bases and J by 4 bases, and 9 bases separated the two germline ends. What was sequenced were expressed TCRB transcripts, since all of the isolated RNA had been reverse transcribed. Sequencing of naive, central memory and regulatory T cell samples gave an average of around 3.5 million reads. Produced via immunoSEQ multiplex PCR; TCRdb's table is partial and in-frame only. The sample holds around 290,000 clones, under 8.5% seen once.

The sequenced sample consisted of central memory CD4+ T cells from blood. This chain connects TRBV7-2 to TRBJ1-3; D not resolved. This TCR came from a woman aged 18-29 years in good health. CDR3 sequence reads: CASSLQGGGNTIYF. CDR3 DNA sequence: TGTGCCAGCAGCTTACAAGGAGGCGGAAACACCATATATTTT.